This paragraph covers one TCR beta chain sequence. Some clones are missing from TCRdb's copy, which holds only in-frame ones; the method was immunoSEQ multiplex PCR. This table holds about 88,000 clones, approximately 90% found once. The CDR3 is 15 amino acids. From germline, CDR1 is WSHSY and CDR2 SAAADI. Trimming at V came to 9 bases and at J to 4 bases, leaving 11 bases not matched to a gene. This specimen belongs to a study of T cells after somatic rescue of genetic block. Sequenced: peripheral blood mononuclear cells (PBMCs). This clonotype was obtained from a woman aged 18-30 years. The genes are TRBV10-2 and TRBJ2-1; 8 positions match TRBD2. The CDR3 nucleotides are TGCGCCAGTTCCACCCTCGGGAGGGGGTACAATGAGCAGTTCTTC. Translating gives CASSTLGRGYNEQFF.